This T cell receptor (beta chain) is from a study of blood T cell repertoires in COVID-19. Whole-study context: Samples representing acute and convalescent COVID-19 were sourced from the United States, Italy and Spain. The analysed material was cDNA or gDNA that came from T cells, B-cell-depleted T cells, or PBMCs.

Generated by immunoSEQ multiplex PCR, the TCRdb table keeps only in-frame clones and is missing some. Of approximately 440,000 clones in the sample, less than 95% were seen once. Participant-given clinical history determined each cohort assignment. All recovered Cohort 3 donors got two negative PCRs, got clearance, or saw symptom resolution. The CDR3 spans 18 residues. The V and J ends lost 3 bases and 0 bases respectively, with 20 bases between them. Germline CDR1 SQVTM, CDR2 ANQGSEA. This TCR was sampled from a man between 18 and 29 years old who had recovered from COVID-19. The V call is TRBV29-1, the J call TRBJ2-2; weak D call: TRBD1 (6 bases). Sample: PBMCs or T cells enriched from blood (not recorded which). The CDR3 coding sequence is TGCAGCGTTGACCCACAGGGCGGTGGTAGCGCGAACACCGGGGAGCTGTTTTTT. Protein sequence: CSVDPQGGGSANTGELFF.